This TCR beta chain was identified in a study of regulatory T cells in long-lasting Graves disease. Study-level results: Under persistent disease, TRBV28, TRBJ1-2 and TRBJ2-5 were used preferentially. Reduced TCR diversity was observed in persistent Graves' patients versus newly diagnosed patients. Researchers reported studying only peripheral blood, not thyroid tissue.

Construction of TCR beta libraries relied on iRepertoire HTBI primers and on Arm-PCR targeting CDR3 regions. TCRdb reanalysed the multiplex PCR reads using MiXCR and keeps one entry per CDR3 protein. The data show about 460,000 distinct CDR3 sequences, approximately 23% seen once. With respect to this clonotype: The antigen remains undetermined.

The germline V gene encodes CDR1 SEHNR and CDR2 FQNEAQ (reference sequence). CDR3 length: 14 amino acids. Trimming took 5 bases from V and 4 from J, leaving 14 bases between them. Stated time point: persistent/refractory GD, antithyroid drugs over 5 years with positive TRAb. With RNA extracted from PBMCs as input, the TCR library was made. Peripheral blood, about 8.8 milliliters of it, was drawn into EDTA tubes. This clonotype was sampled from a female donor with Graves disease. Sequencing was performed on peripheral blood mononuclear cells (PBMCs), taken when the disease was refractory, from a patient treated with antithyroid drugs. The chain carries TRBV7-9 and TRBJ1-1; D is unclear. CDR3 residues: CASSAGSGITEAFF. The CDR3 DNA reads TGTGCCAGCAGCGCAGGATCGGGAATCACTGAAGCTTTCTTT.